This T cell receptor beta chain was captured in a study of cytomegalovirus exposure and HLA in healthy donors. Study context: Inside one of the first data releases sat tens of millions of unique TCRs taken from HLA-typed donors. Findings of the study overall: Productive status was seen about 90% or about 30% of the time for most TCR beta V segments in an earlier analysis. Diagnosis of cytomegalovirus status made by the classifier reportedly showed high specificity and sensitivity. In a later analysis, 15,000 to 20,000 TCR beta sequences were associated with HLA alleles at 0.05 false discovery rate.

From germline, CDR1 is SGHTA and CDR2 FQGNSA. The CDR3 contains 16 residues. V lost 4 bases to trimming and J lost 4 bases; unmatched junction nucleotides: 12. A note on this clone: Its matching antigen is unknown.

13 Jbeta primers and 60 Vbeta primers were used for the PCR. The protocol was immunoSEQ multiplex PCR, while the TCRdb copy is restricted to in-frame clones and leaves out a portion. The table lists 95,000 to 110,000 clones, around 61% of them singletons. The source of this sequence is a woman between 50 and 59 years old in good health and CMV-seronegative. The rearrangement links TRBV7-2 to TRBJ2-7; 8 bases align to TRBD2. Sequences were obtained from PBMCs. As DNA, the CDR3 is TGTGCCAGCAGCTCCTCCGGGACTAGAGTTTTTTACGAGCAGTACTTC. Protein: CASSSSGTRVFYEQYF.